This T cell receptor (beta chain) originates from a study of T cell clones after liver transplantation. Germline V lookup: CDR1 MDHEN, CDR2 SYDVKM. Trimming removed 4 bases from V and 5 bases from J; junction bases left unmatched: 12. CDR3 length: 18 amino acids. The method was immunoSEQ multiplex PCR; TCRdb's version includes in-frame clones alone and lacks a portion of them. This sample carries 80,000 or so clones, roughly 82% of them seen once, and the ten largest clones take 0.45% to 0.55%. Sequencing was performed on CD4+ T cells from blood, taken about 46 months after liver transplant. The J gene is TRBJ2-2, the V gene TRBV28, with 11 bases aligning to TRBD2. The clonotype was recovered from a human patient who received a liver transplant. Some T cells may arise from the graft donor. The CDR3 protein is CASSSPYSGRALTGELFF. The CDR3 DNA reads as TGTGCCAGCAGTTCACCCTATAGCGGGAGGGCCTTAACCGGGGAGCTGTTTTTT.